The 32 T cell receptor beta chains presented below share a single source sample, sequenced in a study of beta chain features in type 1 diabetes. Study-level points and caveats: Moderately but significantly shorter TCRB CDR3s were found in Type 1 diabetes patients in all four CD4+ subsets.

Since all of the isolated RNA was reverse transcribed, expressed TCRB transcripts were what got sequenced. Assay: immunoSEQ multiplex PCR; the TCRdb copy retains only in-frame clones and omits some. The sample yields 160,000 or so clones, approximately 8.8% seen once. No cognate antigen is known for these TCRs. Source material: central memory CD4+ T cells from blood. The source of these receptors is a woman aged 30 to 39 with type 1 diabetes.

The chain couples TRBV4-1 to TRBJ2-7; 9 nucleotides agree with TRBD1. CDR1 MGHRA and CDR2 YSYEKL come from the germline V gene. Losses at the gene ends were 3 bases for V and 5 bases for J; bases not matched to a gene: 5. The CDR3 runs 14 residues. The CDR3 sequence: CASSHLQGADEQYF. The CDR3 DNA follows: TGCGCCAGCAGCCACCTACAGGGGGCAGACGAGCAGTACTTC.

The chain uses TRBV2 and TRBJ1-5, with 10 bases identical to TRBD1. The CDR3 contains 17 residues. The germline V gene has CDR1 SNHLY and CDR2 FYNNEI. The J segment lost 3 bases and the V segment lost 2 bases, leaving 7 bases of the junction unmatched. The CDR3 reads CASSEFRQGADNQPQHF. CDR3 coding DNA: TGTGCCAGCAGTGAATTCCGACAGGGGGCCGACAATCAGCCCCAGCATTTT.

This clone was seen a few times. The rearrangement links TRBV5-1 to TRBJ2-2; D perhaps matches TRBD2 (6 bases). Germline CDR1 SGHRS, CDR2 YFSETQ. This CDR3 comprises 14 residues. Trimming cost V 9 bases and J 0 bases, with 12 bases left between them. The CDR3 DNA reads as TGCGCCACCGGCGGGGATCCGAACACCGGGGAGCTGTTTTTT. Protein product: CATGGDPNTGELFF.

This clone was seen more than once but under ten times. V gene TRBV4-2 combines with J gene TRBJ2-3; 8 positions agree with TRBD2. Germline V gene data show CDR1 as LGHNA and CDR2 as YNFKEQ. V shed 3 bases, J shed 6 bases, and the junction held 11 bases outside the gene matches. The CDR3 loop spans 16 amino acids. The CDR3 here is CASSHPRTGGMDTQYF. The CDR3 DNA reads TGTGCCAGCAGCCATCCCCGTACGGGAGGGATGGATACGCAGTATTTT.

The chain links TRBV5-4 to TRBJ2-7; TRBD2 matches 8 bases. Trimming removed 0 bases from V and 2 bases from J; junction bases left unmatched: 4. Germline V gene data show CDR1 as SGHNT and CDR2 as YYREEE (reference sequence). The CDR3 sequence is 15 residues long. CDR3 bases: TGTGCCAGCAGCTTGGAGACTAGCGCCGCCTACGAGCAGTACTTC. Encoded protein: CASSLETSAAYEQYF.

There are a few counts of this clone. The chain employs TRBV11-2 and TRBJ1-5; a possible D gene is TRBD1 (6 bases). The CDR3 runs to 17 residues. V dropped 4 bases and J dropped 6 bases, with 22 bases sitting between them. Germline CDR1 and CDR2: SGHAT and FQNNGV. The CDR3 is CASSSLRGRGRSQPQHF. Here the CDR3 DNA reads TGTGCCAGCAGCTCATTACGAGGCAGGGGCAGGAGTCAGCCCCAGCATTTT.

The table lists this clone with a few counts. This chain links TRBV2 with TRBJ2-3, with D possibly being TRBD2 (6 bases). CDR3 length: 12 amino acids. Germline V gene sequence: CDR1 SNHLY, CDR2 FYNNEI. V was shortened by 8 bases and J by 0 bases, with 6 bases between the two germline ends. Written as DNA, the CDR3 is TGTGCCAGCGGACTAAGCACAGATACGCAGTATTTT. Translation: CASGLSTDTQYF.

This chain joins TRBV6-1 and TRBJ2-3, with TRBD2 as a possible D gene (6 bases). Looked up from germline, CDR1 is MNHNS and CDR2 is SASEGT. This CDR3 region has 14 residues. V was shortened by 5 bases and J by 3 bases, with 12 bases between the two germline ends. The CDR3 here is CASSLGLPTDTQYF. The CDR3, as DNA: TGTGCCAGCAGTTTAGGACTACCAACAGATACGCAGTATTTT.

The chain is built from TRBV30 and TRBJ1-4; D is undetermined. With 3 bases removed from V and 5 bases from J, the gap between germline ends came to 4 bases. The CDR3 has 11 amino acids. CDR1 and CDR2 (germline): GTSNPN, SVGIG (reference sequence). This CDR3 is CAWSANEKLFF. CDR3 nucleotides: TGTGCCTGGAGCGCGAATGAAAAACTGTTTTTT.

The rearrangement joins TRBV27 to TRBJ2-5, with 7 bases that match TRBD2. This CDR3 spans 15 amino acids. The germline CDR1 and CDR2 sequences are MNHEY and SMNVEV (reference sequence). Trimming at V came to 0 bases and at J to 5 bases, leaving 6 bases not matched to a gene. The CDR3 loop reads CASSLSRGLSETQYF. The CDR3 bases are TGTGCCAGCAGTTTATCGCGGGGGTTATCGGAGACCCAGTACTTC.

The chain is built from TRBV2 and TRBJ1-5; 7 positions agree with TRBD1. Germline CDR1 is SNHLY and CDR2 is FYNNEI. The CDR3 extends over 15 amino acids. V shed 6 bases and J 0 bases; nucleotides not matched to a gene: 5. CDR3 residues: CASSRQGLSNQPQHF. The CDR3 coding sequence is TGTGCCAGCAGCCGACAGGGACTTAGCAATCAGCCCCAGCATTTT.

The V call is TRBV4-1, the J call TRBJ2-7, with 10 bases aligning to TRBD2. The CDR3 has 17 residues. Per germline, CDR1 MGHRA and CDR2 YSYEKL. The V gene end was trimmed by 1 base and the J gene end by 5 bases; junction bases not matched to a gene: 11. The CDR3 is CASSQGRAGGRPHEQYF. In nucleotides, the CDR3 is TGCGCCAGCAGCCAAGGGAGAGCGGGAGGGCGTCCCCACGAGCAGTACTTC.

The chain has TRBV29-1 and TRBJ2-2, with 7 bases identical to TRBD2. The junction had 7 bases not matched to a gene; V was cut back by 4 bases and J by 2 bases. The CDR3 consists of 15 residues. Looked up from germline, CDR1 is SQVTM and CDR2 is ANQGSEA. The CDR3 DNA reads TGCAGCGTTGCGTCTAGCGGAAGTAACACCGGGGAGCTGTTTTTT. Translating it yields CSVASSGSNTGELFF.

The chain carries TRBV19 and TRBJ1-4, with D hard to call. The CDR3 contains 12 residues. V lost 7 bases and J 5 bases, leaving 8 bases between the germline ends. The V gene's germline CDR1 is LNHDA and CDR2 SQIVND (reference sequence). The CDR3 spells CASNERNEKLFF. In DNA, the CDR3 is TGTGCCAGTAACGAGAGGAATGAAAAACTGTTTTTT. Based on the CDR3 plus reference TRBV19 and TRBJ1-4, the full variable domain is DGGITQSPKYLFRKEGQNVTLSCEQNLNHDAMYWYRQDPGQGLRLIYYSQIVNDFQKGDIAEGYSVSREKKESFPLTVTSAQKNPTAFYLCASNERNEKLFFGSGTQLSVL.

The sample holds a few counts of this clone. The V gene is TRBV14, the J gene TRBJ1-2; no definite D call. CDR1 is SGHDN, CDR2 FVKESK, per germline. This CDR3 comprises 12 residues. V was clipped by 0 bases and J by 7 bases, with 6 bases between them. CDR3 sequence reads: CASSQEIGGYTF. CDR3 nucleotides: TGTGCCAGCAGCCAAGAGATCGGTGGCTACACCTTC. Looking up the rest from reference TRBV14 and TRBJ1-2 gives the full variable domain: EAGVTQFPSHSVIEKGQTVTLRCDPISGHDNLYWYRRVMGKEIKFLLHFVKESKQDESGMPNNRFLAERTGGTYSTLKVQPAELEDSGVYFCASSQEIGGYTFGSGTRLTVV.

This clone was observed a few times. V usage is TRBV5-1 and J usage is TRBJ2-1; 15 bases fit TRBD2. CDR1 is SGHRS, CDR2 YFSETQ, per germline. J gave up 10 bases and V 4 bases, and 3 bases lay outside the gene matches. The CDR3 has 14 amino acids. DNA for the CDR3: TGCGCCAGCAGCAACGGGACTAGCGGGAGGGAGCAGTTCTTC. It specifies CASSNGTSGREQFF.

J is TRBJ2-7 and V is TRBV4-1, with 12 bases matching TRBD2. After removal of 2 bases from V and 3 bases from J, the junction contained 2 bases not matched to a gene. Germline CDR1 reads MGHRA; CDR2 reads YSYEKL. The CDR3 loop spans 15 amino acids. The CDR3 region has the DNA TGCGCCAGCAGCCAAAGACTAGCGGGAGACTACGAGCAGTACTTC. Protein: CASSQRLAGDYEQYF.

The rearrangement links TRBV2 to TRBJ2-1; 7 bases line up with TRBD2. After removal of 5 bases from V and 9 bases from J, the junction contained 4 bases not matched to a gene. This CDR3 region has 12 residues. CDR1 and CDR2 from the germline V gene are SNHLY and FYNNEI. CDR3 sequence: CASSLIAGEQFF. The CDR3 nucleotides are TGTGCCAGCAGTCTTATAGCGGGTGAGCAGTTCTTC.

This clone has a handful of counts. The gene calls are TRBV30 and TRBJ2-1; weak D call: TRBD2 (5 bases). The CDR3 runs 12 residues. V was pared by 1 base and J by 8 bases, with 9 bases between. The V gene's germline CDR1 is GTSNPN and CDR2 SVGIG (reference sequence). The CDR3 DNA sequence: TGTGCCTGGAGTGGGCCCGGGGATGAGCAGTTCTTC. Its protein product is CAWSGPGDEQFF.

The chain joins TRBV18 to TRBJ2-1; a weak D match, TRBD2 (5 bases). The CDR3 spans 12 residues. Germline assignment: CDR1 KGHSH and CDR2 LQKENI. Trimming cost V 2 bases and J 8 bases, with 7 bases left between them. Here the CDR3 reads CASSPAGYEQFF. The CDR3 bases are TGTGCCAGCTCACCAGCGGGCTATGAGCAGTTCTTC.

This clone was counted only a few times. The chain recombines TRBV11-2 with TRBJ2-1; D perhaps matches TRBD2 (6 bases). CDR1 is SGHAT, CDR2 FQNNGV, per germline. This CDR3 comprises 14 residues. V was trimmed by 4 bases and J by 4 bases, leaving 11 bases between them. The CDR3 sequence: CASSSRLVYNEQFF. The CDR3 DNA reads TGTGCCAGCAGCTCCCGACTAGTTTACAATGAGCAGTTCTTC. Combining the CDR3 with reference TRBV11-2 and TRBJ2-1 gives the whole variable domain EAGVAQSPRYKIIEKRQSVAFWCNPISGHATLYWYQQILGQGPKLLIQFQNNGVVDDSQLPKDRFSAERLKGVDSTLKIQPAKLEDSAVYLCASSSRLVYNEQFFGPGTRLTVL.

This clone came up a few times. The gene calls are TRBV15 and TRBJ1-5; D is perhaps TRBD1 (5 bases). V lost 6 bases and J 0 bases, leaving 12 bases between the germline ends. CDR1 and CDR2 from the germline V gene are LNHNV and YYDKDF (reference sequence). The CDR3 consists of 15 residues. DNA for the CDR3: TGTGCCACCAGGCAGGACATACATAGCAATCAGCCCCAGCATTTT. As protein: CATRQDIHSNQPQHF. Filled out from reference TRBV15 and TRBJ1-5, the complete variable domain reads DAMVIQNPRYQVTQFGKPVTLSCSQTLNHNVMYWYQQKSSQAPKLLFHYYDKDFNNEADTPDNFQSRRPNTSFCFLDIRSPGLGDTAMYLCATRQDIHSNQPQHFGDGTRLSIL.

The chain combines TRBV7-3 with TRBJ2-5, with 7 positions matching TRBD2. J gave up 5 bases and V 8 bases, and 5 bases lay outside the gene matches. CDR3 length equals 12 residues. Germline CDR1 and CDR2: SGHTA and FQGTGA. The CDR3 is CASSGGGETQYF. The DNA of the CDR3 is TGTGCCAGCTCGGGCGGGGGTGAGACCCAGTACTTC. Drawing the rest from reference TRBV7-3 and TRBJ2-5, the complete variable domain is GAGVSQTPSNKVTEKGKYVELRCDPISGHTALYWYRQSLGQGPEFLIYFQGTGAADDSGLPNDRFFAVRPEGSVSTLKIQRTERGDSAVYLCASSGGGETQYFGPGTRLLVL.

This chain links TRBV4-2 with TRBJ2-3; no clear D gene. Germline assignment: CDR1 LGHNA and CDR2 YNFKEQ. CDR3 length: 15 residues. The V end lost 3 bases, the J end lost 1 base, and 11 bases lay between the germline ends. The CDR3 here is CASSQADIRTDTQYF. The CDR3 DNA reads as TGTGCCAGCAGCCAGGCCGATATACGCACAGATACGCAGTATTTT.

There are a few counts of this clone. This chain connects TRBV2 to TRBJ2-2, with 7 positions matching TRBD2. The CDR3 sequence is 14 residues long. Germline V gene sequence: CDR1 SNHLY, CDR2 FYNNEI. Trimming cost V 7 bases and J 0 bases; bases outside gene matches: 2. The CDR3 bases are TGTGCCAGCAACCGGGAGGCGAACACCGGGGAGCTGTTTTTT. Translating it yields CASNREANTGELFF.

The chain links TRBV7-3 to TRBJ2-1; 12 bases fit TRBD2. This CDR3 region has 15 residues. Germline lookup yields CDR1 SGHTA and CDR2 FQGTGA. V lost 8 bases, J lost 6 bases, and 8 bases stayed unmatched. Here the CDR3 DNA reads TGTGCCAGCGGACCCGGGACTAGCGGGCCCAATGAGCAGTTCTTC. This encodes CASGPGTSGPNEQFF.

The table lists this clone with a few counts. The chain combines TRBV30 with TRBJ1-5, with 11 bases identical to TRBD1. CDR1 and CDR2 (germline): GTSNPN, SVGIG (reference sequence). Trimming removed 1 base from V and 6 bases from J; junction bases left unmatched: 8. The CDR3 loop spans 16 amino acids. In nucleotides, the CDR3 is TGTGCCTGGAGTGCGGGAGGACAGGGGGCCTCTCAGCCCCAGCATTTT. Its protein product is CAWSAGGQGASQPQHF.

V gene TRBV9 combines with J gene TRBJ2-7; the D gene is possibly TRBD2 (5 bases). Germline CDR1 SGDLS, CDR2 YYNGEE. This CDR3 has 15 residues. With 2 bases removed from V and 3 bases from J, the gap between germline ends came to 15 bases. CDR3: CASSVGSGIGYEQYF. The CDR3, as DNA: TGTGCCAGCAGCGTTGGTTCGGGGATTGGCTACGAGCAGTACTTC.

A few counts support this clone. CDR3 coding DNA: TGTGCCAGCAGCCGGGGACTAGCGGGAGTCGAGCAGTACTTC. This encodes CASSRGLAGVEQYF. The chain uses TRBV11-2 and TRBJ2-7; 14 bases map to TRBD2. Germline CDR1 is SGHAT and CDR2 is FQNNGV. This CDR3 comprises 14 residues. The junction had 3 bases not matched to a gene; V was cut back by 5 bases and J by 6 bases.

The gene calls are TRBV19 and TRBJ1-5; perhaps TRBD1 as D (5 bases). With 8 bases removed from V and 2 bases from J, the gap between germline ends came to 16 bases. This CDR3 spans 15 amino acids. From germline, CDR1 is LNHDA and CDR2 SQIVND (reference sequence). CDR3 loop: CASLIGGSGNQPQHF. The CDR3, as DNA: TGTGCCAGTTTGATCGGGGGTTCGGGCAATCAGCCCCAGCATTTT.

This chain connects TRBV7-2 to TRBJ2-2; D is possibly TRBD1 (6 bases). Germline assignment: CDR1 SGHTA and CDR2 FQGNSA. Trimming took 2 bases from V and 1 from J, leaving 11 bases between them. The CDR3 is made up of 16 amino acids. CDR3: CASSLLMGQNTGELFF. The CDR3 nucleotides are TGTGCCAGCAGCTTACTGATGGGACAGAACACCGGGGAGCTGTTTTTT. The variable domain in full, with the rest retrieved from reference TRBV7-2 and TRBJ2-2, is GAGVSQSPSNKVTEKGKDVELRCDPISGHTALYWYRQSLGQGLEFLIYFQGNSAPDKSGLPSDRFSAERTGGSVSTLTIQRTQQEDSAVYLCASSLLMGQNTGELFFGEGSRLTVL.

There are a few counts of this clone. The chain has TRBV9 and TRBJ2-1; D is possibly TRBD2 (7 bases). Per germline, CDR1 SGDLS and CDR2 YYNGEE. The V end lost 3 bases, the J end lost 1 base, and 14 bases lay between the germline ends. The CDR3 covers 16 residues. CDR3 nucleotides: TGTGCCAGCAGCGAGAGGGGGGGGGTATCCTACAATGAGCAGTTCTTC. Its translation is CASSERGGVSYNEQFF.